Below, 4 T cell receptor beta chains from the same sample are listed, as sequenced in a study of CD8 T cells in ankylosing spondylitis. TCRdb independently ran MiXCR on the 5' RACE reads; one entry per CDR3 protein. The data hold hundreds of thousands of distinct CDR3 sequences, with less than 10% observed a single time. The sample taken for sequencing was blood, either unsorted or a sorted T cell fraction (not recorded which). All receptors derive from a male donor with ankylosing spondylitis or in good health (not recorded which).

Ten or more counts support this clonotype. CDR3 protein: CASSPGTGEVQPQHF. Here the CDR3 DNA reads TGCGCCAGCAGCCCCGGGACAGGGGAGGTTCAGCCCCAGCATTTT. The chain carries TRBV5-1 and TRBJ1-5; TRBD1 agrees at 10 bases. There are 15 residues in the CDR3. The germline V gene encodes CDR1 SGHRS and CDR2 YFSETQ. The V gene end was trimmed by 4 bases and the J gene end by 6 bases; junction bases not matched to a gene: 7.

V is TRBV5-1 and J is TRBJ2-5; D unresolved. The V and J ends lost 0 bases and 1 base respectively, with 10 bases between them. Germline V CDR1 and CDR2: SGHRS, YFSETQ. This CDR3 is built from 15 residues. The CDR3 loop reads CASSLEGRFQETQYF. CDR3 nucleotides: TGCGCCAGCAGCTTGGAAGGAAGGTTCCAAGAGACCCAGTACTTC.

This clonotype appeared many times. One junction end does not reproduce the germline sequence, and a read error may be involved. The genes are TRBV7-9 and TRBJ2-3; 8 positions match TRBD2. This CDR3 is built from 17 residues. Germline-derived CDR1 and CDR2 are SEHNR and FQNEAQ (reference sequence). CDR3 sequence (DNA): TGTGCCAGCTGCTTAGCTCCGAAGGGACTAGAAGAGGATACGCAGTATTTT. It translates to CASCLAPKGLEEDTQYF.

This clonotype has a count of ten or more. The chain recombines TRBV18 with TRBJ2-4; tentatively, D is TRBD1 or TRBD2 (5 bases each). Germline V CDR1 and CDR2: KGHSH, LQKENI. CDR3 length: 14 amino acids. The V and J ends lost 3 bases and 4 bases respectively, with 10 bases between them. CDR3 sequence: CASSPRDGKNIQYF. The CDR3 coding sequence is TGTGCCAGCTCACCGAGGGACGGAAAAAACATTCAGTACTTC. Full variable domain (remainder filled in from reference TRBV18 and TRBJ2-4): NAGVMQNPRHLVRRRGQEARLRCSPMKGHSHVYWYRQLPEEGLKFMVYLQKENIIDESGMPKERFSAEFPKEGPSILRIQQVVRGDSAAYFCASSPRDGKNIQYFGAGTRLSVL.